The 25 T cell receptor beta chains below come from one sample, sequenced in a study of T cell repertoires in cytomegalovirus infection (dated by TCRdb to between 2019 and 2020). Sequencing was performed on an Illumina HiSeq 1500. Clones were called with MiXCR by TCRdb after fastp trimmed the public reads at Q25, and only in-frame beta chains were retained. Records with the same CDR3 protein are collapsed into one entry carrying the most frequent genes and DNA. The sample includes about 83,000 distinct CDR3 sequences, with more than 40% observed a single time. In total, the top ten clones hold 90% to 95% of the sample. Per the publication, the treatment or condition label means: in vitro stimulation with specific CMV peptide epitopes to enrich CMV-specific T cells. These receptors lack a known antigen. Material: CD8+ T cells from cultured PBMCs, obtained from culture after CMV antigen stimulation. These receptors were collected from a human donor in good health (CMV status not recorded). Some clones in this sample may be carry-over from other donors' samples.

Concerning this clonotype: No conserved phenylalanine or tryptophan is present at the end of the CDR3, so a read error is the likely explanation. The chain carries TRBV25-1 and TRBJ1-2, with 9 bases aligning to TRBD1. The germline CDR1 and CDR2 sequences are MGHDK and SYGVNS. V lost 4 bases and J lost 6; bases outside the gene matches: 9. The CDR3 contains 15 residues. The CDR3 nucleotides are TGTGCCAGCAGTGCGTTTCGGGACAGGGAAGATGGCTACACCTTA. Its protein is CASSAFRDREDGYTL.

This clonotype was observed a few times. The chain links TRBV7-4 to TRBJ2-1; D might be TRBD2 (5 bases). Germline V lookup: CDR1 SGHVT, CDR2 SQSDAQ. V dropped 2 bases and J dropped 7 bases, with 9 bases sitting between them. The CDR3 has 13 amino acids. The CDR3 DNA reads as TGTGCCAGCAGCTTATATGAGGGAAATGAGCAGTTCTTC. Amino acid sequence: CASSLYEGNEQFF.

This clonotype has a handful of counts. The J gene is TRBJ1-2, the V gene TRBV6-1; 7 nucleotides align to TRBD1. Unmatched junction bases numbered 8, after V lost 7 bases and J lost 3 bases. This CDR3 has 14 residues. The germline CDR1 and CDR2 sequences are MNHNS and SASEGT. The DNA for the CDR3 is TGTGCCAGCAAAAACCCGGGACAGTACTATGGCTACACCTTC. Protein sequence: CASKNPGQYYGYTF.

In this sample, this clonotype turned up a few times. The chain couples TRBV7-6 to TRBJ2-1; 9 bases fit TRBD2. Germline CDR1 SGHVS, CDR2 FNYEAQ. J was trimmed by 2 bases and V by 3 bases; bases with no gene match: 5. The CDR3 totals 16 residues. CDR3 sequence: CASSFLAGETYNEQFF. The CDR3 DNA reads as TGTGCCAGCAGCTTTTTAGCGGGGGAAACCTACAATGAGCAGTTCTTC.

This clonotype was counted between two and nine times. The chain couples TRBV6-5 to TRBJ2-7; the D gene is possibly TRBD2 (6 bases). This CDR3 contains 12 residues. Trimming left V 10 bases short and J 4 bases short, with 14 bases between. Per the germline V gene, CDR1 is MNHEY and CDR2 is SVGAGI. CDR3 protein: CATGDGSYEQYF. CDR3 nucleotides: TGTGCCACGGGAGACGGGAGTTACGAGCAGTACTTC.

This clonotype has a handful of counts. The chain is built from TRBV7-6 and TRBJ2-7, with D unclear. The CDR3 length is 15 residues. Deletions cut 3 bases from V and 7 bases from J, with 19 bases between. In germline, CDR1 is SGHVS, CDR2 FNYEAQ. The CDR3 here is CASSLASLKREEQYF. For the CDR3, the DNA is TGTGCCAGCAGCTTGGCTTCTCTCAAAAGAGAGGAGCAGTACTTC.

Regarding this clonotype: An end of the junction does not agree with germline; a read error may underlie this. The chain combines TRBV6-2 or TRBV6-3 with TRBJ2-7; D remains ambiguous. The CDR3 is 12 residues long. The germline CDR1 and CDR2 sequences are MNHEY and SVGEGT. CDR3 bases: TGTCCCAGCTGTTACCCAACTCCAGAGCAGTACTTC. Amino acids: CPSCYPTPEQYF.

The chain carries TRBV19 and TRBJ1-1; possible D gene TRBD1, 5 bases. Germline V gene lookup returns CDR1 LNHDA and CDR2 SQIVND (reference sequence). The ends were cut back, 3 bases at V and 1 base at J, with 15 bases in the middle. This CDR3 spans 16 amino acids. The CDR3 region is CASSIGQGPKNTEAFF. CDR3 DNA: TGTGCCAGTAGTATCGGGCAGGGCCCCAAGAACACTGAAGCTTTCTTT.

Only a few counts were recorded for this clonotype. The V gene is TRBV7-3, the J gene TRBJ2-2; D is perhaps TRBD1 (6 bases). This CDR3 comprises 17 residues. V lost 4 bases, J lost 6 bases, and 21 bases lay in between. In germline, CDR1 is SGHTA, CDR2 FQGTGA. DNA of the CDR3: TGTGCCAGCAGCTCGAAATTGGGACAACAGGGCTCCGGGGAGCTGTTTTTT. Translated: CASSSKLGQQGSGELFF.

This clonotype was seen a few times. The rearrangement uses TRBV7-3 and TRBJ2-3; 12 nucleotides agree with TRBD2. The junction had 2 bases not matched to a gene; V was cut back by 4 bases and J by 0 bases. The germline CDR1 and CDR2 sequences are SGHTA and FQGTGA. CDR3 length: 16 residues. CDR3 nucleotides: TGTGCCAGCAGCTCACTAGCGGGAGGAAGCACAGATACGCAGTATTTT. It codes for CASSSLAGGSTDTQYF.

The V call is TRBV6-8, the J call TRBJ2-2; the D gene is possibly TRBD2 (5 bases). Germline values: CDR1 MNHGY, CDR2 SAAAGT. The V gene lost 6 bases and the J gene lost 3 bases, with 20 bases spanning the gap. The CDR3 is made up of 17 amino acids. CDR3: CASRKPRATPDTGELFF. CDR3 in DNA: TGTGCCAGCAGAAAACCGCGGGCAACCCCCGACACCGGGGAGCTGTTTTTT.

Only a few counts were recorded for this clonotype. The rearrangement joins TRBV5-6 to TRBJ2-7, with D tentatively TRBD2 (6 bases). This CDR3 is built from 14 residues. V was clipped by 4 bases and J by 10 bases, with 21 bases between them. Germline V lookup: CDR1 SGHDT, CDR2 YYEEEE. This CDR3 is CASSPWDFNRPQYF. Written as DNA, the CDR3 is TGTGCCAGCAGCCCTTGGGACTTCAACCGACCCCAGTACTTC.

In its sample, this clonotype was seen a few times. The chain uses TRBV7-8 and TRBJ1-1; a possible D gene is TRBD1 (5 bases). Between the trimmed V and J ends, which lost 5 bases and 11 bases, there was a span of 12 bases. This CDR3 region has 11 residues. Germline lookup yields CDR1 SGHVS and CDR2 FQNEAQ. The CDR3 sequence: CASSPPGRAFF. In DNA, the CDR3 is TGTGCCAGCAGCCCCCCGGGACGGGCTTTCTTT. Based on the CDR3 plus reference TRBV7-8 and TRBJ1-1, the full variable domain is GAGVSQSPRYKVAKRGQDVALRCDPISGHVSLFWYQQALGQGPEFLTYFQNEAQLDKSGLPSDRFFAERPEGSVSTLKIQRTQQEDSAVYLCASSPPGRAFFGQGTRLTVV.

J is TRBJ2-7 and V is TRBV7-2; D unclear. CDR1 is SGHTA, CDR2 FQGNSA, per germline. Trimming took off 1 base at V and 7 bases at J, with 11 bases between the two ends. The CDR3 length is 13 residues. For the CDR3, the DNA is TGTGCCAGCAGCTTAGTAGGTAGGCCGGAGCAGTACTTC. Amino acid sequence: CASSLVGRPEQYF.

The chain has TRBV15 and TRBJ2-7; D may match TRBD1 or TRBD2 (6 bases each). The CDR3 runs to 16 residues. Trimming removed 0 bases from V and 1 base from J, with 13 bases in between. Germline V gene lookup returns CDR1 LNHNV and CDR2 YYDKDF (reference sequence). CDR3 coding DNA: TGTGCCACCAGCAGAGAGGGGGGCCCGGAATCCTACGAGCAGTACTTC. This encodes CATSREGGPESYEQYF.

The count of this clonotype is one. This chain uses TRBV20-1 with TRBJ2-7; 7 bases fit TRBD2. The CDR3 covers 14 residues. The germline V gene encodes CDR1 DFQATT and CDR2 SNEGSKA (reference sequence). Trimming cost V 1 base and J 7 bases; bases outside gene matches: 10. In DNA form, the CDR3 reads TGCAGTGCTAGAGTAGGCGGGGGAGGGAGGGAGCAGTACTTC. It encodes CSARVGGGGREQYF.

This clonotype occurred a few times. This chain joins TRBV7-8 and TRBJ2-7, with D perhaps matching TRBD1 (5 bases). This CDR3 spans 14 amino acids. With 3 bases removed from V and 5 bases from J, the gap between germline ends came to 14 bases. CDR1 is SGHVS, CDR2 FQNEAQ, per germline. The CDR3 DNA reads TGTGCCAGCAGCTTCGACAGCACTGGCGACGAGCAGTACTTC. It encodes CASSFDSTGDEQYF.

CDR3 DNA sequence: TGTGCCAGCAGCACGCGACTAGTTGCCACAGATACGCAGTATTTT. Protein product: CASSTRLVATDTQYF. The V call is TRBV11-2, the J call TRBJ2-3; TRBD2 might be the D (6 bases). V lost 5 bases to trimming and J lost 2 bases, with 14 bases between them. Per germline, CDR1 SGHAT and CDR2 FQNNGV. The CDR3 totals 15 residues.

The gene calls are TRBV30 and TRBJ1-2, with D unresolved. Per germline, CDR1 GTSNPN and CDR2 SVGIG (reference sequence). The ends were cut back, 0 bases at V and 7 bases at J, with 9 bases in the middle. The CDR3 is made up of 12 amino acids. The CDR3 nucleotides are TGTGCCTGGAGTGTCGATCGGGGTGGCTACACCTTC. Protein: CAWSVDRGGYTF.

V gene TRBV19 combines with J gene TRBJ2-1, with D perhaps matching TRBD1 or TRBD2 (5 bases each). Trimming shortened V by 2 bases and J by 6 bases, and 14 bases separated the two germline ends. CDR1 and CDR2 (germline): LNHDA, SQIVND (reference sequence). This CDR3 comprises 15 residues. The CDR3 DNA is TGTGCCAGTAGTATATGGGGTGATGGGGGCAATGAGCAGTTCTTC. It encodes CASSIWGDGGNEQFF.

This clonotype came up a few times. The V and J genes are TRBV6-5 and TRBJ2-7; 9 positions match TRBD2. V lost 2 bases, J lost 4 bases, and 3 bases stayed unmatched. There are 14 residues in the CDR3. Germline V gene sequence: CDR1 MNHEY, CDR2 SVGAGI. CDR3 region: CASSYGGGAYEQYF. CDR3 in DNA: TGTGCCAGCAGTTACGGCGGGGGGGCTTACGAGCAGTACTTC.

The V call is TRBV7-8, the J call TRBJ2-7; D unresolved. CDR3 length: 12 amino acids. Germline CDR1 reads SGHVS; CDR2 reads FQNEAQ. Trimming stripped 8 bases from V and 6 bases from J, with 14 bases between. The CDR3 here is CASGTLGFEQYF. CDR3 sequence (DNA): TGTGCCAGCGGAACATTAGGGTTCGAGCAGTACTTC.

V usage is TRBV15 and J usage is TRBJ2-5; TRBD2 matches 7 bases. Germline V gene data show CDR1 as LNHNV and CDR2 as YYDKDF (reference sequence). CDR3 length: 17 amino acids. V was pared by 5 bases and J by 3 bases, with 15 bases of the junction left unmatched. CDR3 sequence reads: CATSGTEGVAGKETQYF. The CDR3 DNA follows: TGTGCCACCAGCGGCACCGAGGGTGTAGCGGGTAAAGAGACCCAGTACTTC.

The genes are TRBV10-3 and TRBJ2-3, with D tentatively TRBD2 (5 bases). Germline-derived CDR1 and CDR2 are ENHRY and SYGVKD. CDR3 length: 11 residues. V was cut by 6 bases and J by 6 bases, with 7 bases left in between. This CDR3 is CAISSGDTQYF. The CDR3 region has the DNA TGTGCCATCAGCTCGGGGGATACGCAGTATTTT.

The chain combines TRBV7-9 with TRBJ2-2; D is perhaps TRBD1 (5 bases). From germline, CDR1 is SEHNR and CDR2 FQNEAQ (reference sequence). V gave up 5 bases and J gave up 5 bases, with 15 bases separating them. The CDR3 extends over 15 amino acids. The CDR3 loop reads CASSPRPPGTGELFF. The CDR3 DNA reads TGTGCCAGCAGCCCCAGACCCCCAGGGACCGGGGAGCTGTTTTTT.